The 14 T cell receptor beta chains presented below share a single source sample, sequenced in a study of CD8 T cells in Susac syndrome. The RNA input was roughly 0.45 to 1 ug, and it was reverse transcribed with random hexamers. TCRdb re-derived calls from the immunoSEQ multiplex PCR reads in MiXCR, one entry per CDR3 protein. This table holds approximately 300,000 distinct CDR3 sequences, roughly 85% found once. Input material: CD8+ T cells from PBMCs. The receptors derive from a human donor with multiple sclerosis.

CDR3 sequence reads: CASSGKVAGGGAYNEQFF. The CDR3 DNA is TGTGCCAGCAGTGGAAAAGTAGCGGGAGGGGGGGCCTACAATGAGCAGTTCTTC. The V and J genes are TRBV7-9 and TRBJ2-1, with 11 positions matching TRBD2. CDR1 and CDR2 from the germline V gene are SEHNR and FQNEAQ (reference sequence). V was clipped by 6 bases and J by 2 bases; unmatched bases: 12. CDR3 length equals 18 residues.

This clonotype was seen more than once but under ten times. This chain connects TRBV5-4 to TRBJ1-2, with 7 bases identical to TRBD1. Germline V gene lookup returns CDR1 SGHNT and CDR2 YYREEE (reference sequence). This CDR3 is built from 12 residues. V lost 5 bases and J lost 4; bases outside the gene matches: 2. The CDR3 region has the DNA TGTGCCAGCAGGGACAGGCGCTATGGCTACACCTTC. It yields the protein CASRDRRYGYTF.

The chain carries TRBV15 and TRBJ2-7, with 10 nucleotides matching TRBD1. V lost 5 bases, J lost 2 bases, and 12 bases stayed unmatched. The CDR3 spans 17 residues. Germline V gives CDR1 LNHNV, CDR2 YYDKDF (reference sequence). CDR3 DNA: TGTGCCACCAGCGAGGACAGGGGGATGGTTTACCCCTACGAGCAGTACTTC. Protein: CATSEDRGMVYPYEQYF.

A single count supports this clonotype. This chain connects TRBV7-2 to TRBJ2-1; 8 bases match TRBD2. The CDR3 is 16 amino acids. V shed 0 bases and J 8 bases; nucleotides not matched to a gene: 9. Per germline, CDR1 SGHTA and CDR2 FQGNSA. CDR3 residues: CASSLAVAGGGHEQFF. CDR3 nucleotides: TGTGCCAGCAGCTTAGCAGTTGCGGGAGGTGGCCATGAGCAGTTCTTC.

This clonotype was counted between two and nine times. The V and J genes are TRBV9 and TRBJ2-7, with 8 bases lining up with TRBD2. V gave up 0 bases and J gave up 7 bases; unmatched junction bases: 9. Looked up from germline, CDR1 is SGDLS and CDR2 is YYNGEE. The CDR3 is made up of 15 amino acids. The CDR3 here is CASSVAGLGPVEQYF. For the CDR3, the DNA is TGTGCCAGCAGCGTAGCGGGACTAGGACCCGTGGAGCAGTACTTC.

V is TRBV4-2 and J is TRBJ1-2; D is uncertain. Germline V gives CDR1 LGHNA, CDR2 YNFKEQ. The V end lost 0 bases, the J end lost 2 bases, and 7 bases lay between the germline ends. The CDR3 sequence is 14 residues long. The CDR3 protein is CASSQDSLNYGYTF. CDR3 nucleotide sequence: TGTGCCAGCAGCCAAGATTCCCTAAACTATGGCTACACCTTC.

This sequence joins TRBV2 and TRBJ2-1, with no clear D. Germline CDR1 reads SNHLY; CDR2 reads FYNNEI. The CDR3 runs 12 residues. V was trimmed by 7 bases and J by 5 bases, leaving 9 bases between them. CDR3 nucleotide sequence: TGTGCCAGCACCCTCCCCAACAATGAGCAGTTCTTC. Its protein is CASTLPNNEQFF.

The chain combines TRBV27 with TRBJ2-7, with 10 bases matching TRBD1. Unmatched junction bases numbered 11, after V lost 6 bases and J lost 3 bases. The CDR3 runs to 16 residues. Germline CDR1 reads MNHEY; CDR2 reads SMNVEV (reference sequence). The CDR3 here is CASSQGTGVGGYEQYF. The CDR3 DNA is TGTGCCAGCAGCCAAGGGACAGGGGTCGGGGGCTACGAGCAGTACTTC.

The chain couples TRBV27 to TRBJ1-5; D is ambiguous. Germline lookup yields CDR1 MNHEY and CDR2 SMNVEV (reference sequence). There are 13 residues in the CDR3. The germline V and J ends were trimmed by 6 bases and 0 bases, with 6 bases remaining between them. In nucleotides, the CDR3 is TGTGCCAGCAGGGCCTATAGCAATCAGCCCCAGCATTTT. Protein sequence: CASRAYSNQPQHF.

This clonotype was found a few times. This chain connects TRBV28 to TRBJ2-7; TRBD2 agrees at 10 bases. This CDR3 is 18 amino acids long. From germline, CDR1 is MDHEN and CDR2 SYDVKM. J gave up 6 bases and V 4 bases, and 18 bases lay outside the gene matches. Here the CDR3 reads CASSSDRGLAGDAGEQYF. Here the CDR3 DNA reads TGTGCCAGCAGTTCCGACCGAGGCCTAGCGGGAGATGCAGGCGAGCAGTACTTC.

This clonotype was seen more than once but under ten times. This chain joins TRBV11-2 and TRBJ2-7; D possibly corresponds to TRBD2 (5 bases). CDR3 length: 13 amino acids. Trimming shortened V by 1 base and J by 6 bases, and 10 bases separated the two germline ends. Per the germline V gene, CDR1 is SGHAT and CDR2 is FQNNGV. CDR3: CASSLGGLSEQYF. For the CDR3, the DNA is TGTGCCAGCAGCTTAGGAGGGTTAAGCGAGCAGTACTTC.

In its sample, this clonotype was seen once. The rearrangement joins TRBV9 to TRBJ2-7; 8 bases map to TRBD1. The CDR3 runs to 14 residues. J gave up 5 bases and V 4 bases, and 8 bases lay outside the gene matches. Germline V CDR1 and CDR2: SGDLS, YYNGEE. CDR3 coding DNA: TGTGCCAGCAGCCCCCCGACAGGGGCGGACGAGCAGTACTTC. Its protein product is CASSPPTGADEQYF.

CDR3 loop: CASSPLLAGGADTQYF. CDR3 in DNA: TGTGCCAGCAGTCCCCTGCTCGCGGGCGGCGCAGATACGCAGTATTTT. The chain employs TRBV27 and TRBJ2-3; D is possibly TRBD2 (5 bases). CDR3 length: 16 amino acids. V was cut by 5 bases and J by 4 bases, with 19 bases left in between. Germline CDR1 reads MNHEY; CDR2 reads SMNVEV (reference sequence).

The rearrangement links TRBV12-3 or TRBV12-4 to TRBJ2-5; either TRBD1 or TRBD2 may fit D (5 bases each). CDR3 length equals 16 residues. The V and J ends lost 6 bases and 5 bases respectively, with 22 bases between them. The CDR3 sequence is CASRRGTGGFKETQYF. As DNA, the CDR3 is TGTGCCAGCAGGAGGGGTACAGGCGGGTTTAAGGAGACCCAGTACTTC.